This TCR beta chain is from a study of response to subunit inactivated influenza vaccine. Study conclusions and caveats: Every seasonal influenza vaccination brings in few new T cells, the authors suggested.

The CDR3 has 15 amino acids. Per germline, CDR1 KGHSH and CDR2 LQKENI. Trimming removed 0 bases from V and 3 bases from J, with 12 bases in between. TCRdb reanalysed the RT-PCR reads using MiXCR and keeps one entry per CDR3 protein. Of around 750,000 distinct CDR3 sequences detected, 20% to 25% appear once; the ten largest clones hold about a tenth. Note on this clonotype: Its antigen is not identified.

The TCR was taken from a man over 45 who received an inactivated influenza vaccine. The rearrangement joins TRBV18 to TRBJ2-7, with D unclear. Source: PBMCs from blood, taken roughly 5 days after vaccination. The CDR3 sequence is CASSPPSRERYEQYF. The CDR3 DNA follows: TGTGCCAGCTCACCACCGTCCAGAGAGCGCTACGAGCAGTACTTC.